This TCR beta chain was sequenced in a study of cytomegalovirus exposure and HLA in healthy donors. Clones were read by immunoSEQ multiplex PCR, and TCRdb kept only the in-frame ones, dropping some. The data hold 150,000 or so clones, with about 88% observed a single time. Germline values: CDR1 MNHNY, CDR2 SVGAGI (reference sequence). The CDR3 is made up of 15 amino acids. V lost 2 bases to trimming and J lost 3 bases; unmatched junction nucleotides: 5. Specimen: PBMCs. The V gene is TRBV6-6, the J gene TRBJ2-3; TRBD2 matches at 7 bases. The sequence was collected from a woman between 18 and 29 years old in good health and CMV-seropositive. CDR3 loop: CASSYGGRGTDTQYF. The CDR3 DNA is TGTGCCAGCAGTTACGGGGGGAGGGGTACAGATACGCAGTATTTT.